This T cell receptor beta chain was captured by sequencing in a study of blood T cell repertoires in COVID-19. Profiling relied on immunoSEQ multiplex PCR, and the TCRdb table lists in-frame clones only, not all of them. This table has 250,000 to 350,000 clones, 85% to 90% appearing once. Germline CDR1 and CDR2: SGHNT and YYREEE (reference sequence). The CDR3 has 15 amino acids. Trimming pared 0 bases from V and 5 bases from J, leaving 12 bases between. The chain combines TRBV5-4 with TRBJ1-5; D is uncertain. The source is a young woman who had recovered from COVID-19. Sequenced: PBMCs or T cells enriched from blood (not recorded which). In nucleotides, the CDR3 is TGTGCCAGCAGCTTGGACGGAGTCACCGATCAGCCCCAGCATTTT. Its translation: CASSLDGVTDQPQHF.